This T cell receptor (beta chain) was found in a study of response to subunit inactivated influenza vaccine. The sample holds many counts of this clonotype. V lost 3 bases, J lost 5 bases, and 7 bases lay in between. This CDR3 comprises 12 residues. TCRdb reprocessed the RT-PCR reads with MiXCR, giving one entry per CDR3 protein. This repertoire shows roughly 540,000 distinct CDR3 sequences, under 25% found once; its top ten account for about 2.8%. These data were also filed under a second study, of T cells expressing NK-cell markers. That study reports: As the method of synthesis, 5'RACE template switching with UMIs yielded TCR beta cDNA. Seven HCMV-seropositive donors and one seronegative donor made up the eight sequenced donors.

The receptor was derived from a man in his forties or fifties who received an inactivated influenza vaccine. The gene calls are TRBV12-3 or TRBV12-4 and TRBJ1-1; unclear D gene. Specimen: CD4+ T cells sorted from PBMCs, collected 11 to 12 days after vaccination. The CDR3, as DNA: TGTGCCAGCAGTTTGAGGAGGACTGAAGCTTTCTTT. This translates into CASSLRRTEAFF.